This T cell receptor beta chain was recorded in a study of blood T cell repertoires in COVID-19. Study information: Sites in the United States, Italy and Spain provided acute and convalescent COVID-19 samples.

In the original analysis: Amplifying reference gene primers gave estimates of nucleated cell counts. The assay was immunoSEQ multiplex PCR, and TCRdb's table has in-frame clones only and misses some. That table gives V, J and clone size, and the DNA gave D and trimming. The table includes roughly 230,000 clones, roughly 89% detected once. Participants reported their clinical history, and cohort assignment relied on those reports. The sequenced sample was PBMCs or T cells enriched from blood (not recorded which). The source is a woman aged 25 to 45 with acute COVID-19.

CDR3 sequence: CAISGGAQGGGEKLFF. CDR3 sequence (DNA): TGTGCCATCAGTGGAGGGGCCCAGGGGGGCGGCGAAAAACTGTTTTTT. The chain carries TRBV10-3 and TRBJ1-4, with 7 bases matching TRBD1. V lost 4 bases, J lost 8 bases, and 13 bases stayed unmatched. CDR3 size: 16 residues. The germline V gene encodes CDR1 ENHRY and CDR2 SYGVKD.